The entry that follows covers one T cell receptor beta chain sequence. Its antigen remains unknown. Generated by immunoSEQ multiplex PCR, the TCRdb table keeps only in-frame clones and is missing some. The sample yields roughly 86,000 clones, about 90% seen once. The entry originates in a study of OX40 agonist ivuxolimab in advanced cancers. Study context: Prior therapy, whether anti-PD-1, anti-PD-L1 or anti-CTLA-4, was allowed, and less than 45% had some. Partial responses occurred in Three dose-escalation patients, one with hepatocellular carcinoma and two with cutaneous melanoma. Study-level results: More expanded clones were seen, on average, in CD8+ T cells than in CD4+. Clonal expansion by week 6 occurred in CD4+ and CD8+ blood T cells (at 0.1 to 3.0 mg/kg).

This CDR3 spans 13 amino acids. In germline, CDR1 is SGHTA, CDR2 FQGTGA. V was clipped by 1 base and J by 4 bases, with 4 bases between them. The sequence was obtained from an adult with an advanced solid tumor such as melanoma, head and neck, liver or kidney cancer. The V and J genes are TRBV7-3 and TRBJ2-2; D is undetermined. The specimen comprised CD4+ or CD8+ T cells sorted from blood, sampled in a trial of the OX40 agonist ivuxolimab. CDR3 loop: CASSLIATGELFF. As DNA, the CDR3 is TGTGCCAGCAGCTTAATTGCCACCGGGGAGCTGTTTTTT.